Below are 30 T cell receptor beta chains sequenced from a single sample in a study of identical twins. TCRdb analysed the 5' RACE reads with MiXCR anew, one entry per CDR3 protein. The sample includes 600,000 to 800,000 distinct CDR3 sequences, over 20% of them seen just once. The data also belong to a second study, concerning T cells expressing NK-cell markers.

Sequenced input: PBMCs. The receptors were sampled from a woman aged 18-30 years in good health.

This clonotype occurred a few times. The chain recombines TRBV7-8 with TRBJ2-3; 10 bases line up with TRBD1. With V trimmed by 5 bases and J by 5 bases, 7 bases remained unmatched. The CDR3 has 15 amino acids. Germline V gives CDR1 SGHVS, CDR2 FQNEAQ. The CDR3, as DNA: TGTGCCAGCAGCCCAAGGGACAGGGGACAAGATACGCAGTATTTT. As protein: CASSPRDRGQDTQYF.

This chain uses TRBV20-1 with TRBJ2-3, with D unclear. CDR1 and CDR2 from the germline V gene are DFQATT and SNEGSKA (reference sequence). The CDR3 is 12 residues long. V was trimmed by 6 bases and J by 4 bases, leaving 11 bases between them. The CDR3: CSAQLLADTQYF. CDR3 sequence (DNA): TGCAGTGCCCAACTCTTAGCAGATACGCAGTATTTT.

The chain is built from TRBV27 and TRBJ2-7; D might be TRBD1 (6 bases). Deletions cut 6 bases from V and 2 bases from J, with 14 bases between. Per the germline V gene, CDR1 is MNHEY and CDR2 is SMNVEV (reference sequence). This CDR3 is built from 14 residues. The CDR3 here is CASSLRGSTYEQYF. The CDR3 DNA is TGTGCCAGCAGCCTCAGGGGATCCACCTACGAGCAGTACTTC.

Only one count was recorded for this clonotype. The chain uses TRBV9 and TRBJ2-3; a possible D gene is TRBD1 (5 bases). Per germline, CDR1 SGDLS and CDR2 YYNGEE. This CDR3 contains 16 residues. Trimming shortened V by 3 bases and J by 5 bases, and 19 bases separated the two germline ends. CDR3 sequence reads: CASSGGFVGPGDTQYF. CDR3 DNA: TGTGCCAGCAGCGGGGGCTTCGTGGGTCCTGGAGATACGCAGTATTTT.

The V and J genes are TRBV27 and TRBJ2-7; the match to TRBD2 covers 10 bases. V gave up 3 bases and J gave up 6 bases; unmatched junction bases: 8. CDR3 length: 15 residues. Germline CDR1 reads MNHEY; CDR2 reads SMNVEV (reference sequence). This CDR3 is CASSFALAGPLEQYF. The DNA for the CDR3 is TGTGCCAGCAGTTTCGCACTAGCGGGGCCCCTCGAGCAGTACTTC.

This clonotype showed up just a few times. The chain has TRBV12-3 or TRBV12-4 and TRBJ2-2; D remains unclear. Trimming took 7 bases from V and 2 from J, leaving 17 bases between them. The CDR3 runs 16 residues. DNA for the CDR3: TGTGCCAGCACGAGGCTACCCCCTAAAAACACCGGGGAGCTGTTTTTT. This gives the protein CASTRLPPKNTGELFF.

This chain joins TRBV19 and TRBJ2-7; 8 bases fit TRBD1. J lost 3 bases, V lost 6 bases, and 7 bases had no gene match. This CDR3 contains 14 residues. The V gene's germline CDR1 is LNHDA and CDR2 SQIVND (reference sequence). The CDR3 protein is CASRYGQGDYEQYF. In DNA, the CDR3 is TGTGCCAGTAGATACGGACAGGGAGACTACGAGCAGTACTTC.

This clonotype was found a few times. The chain links TRBV20-1 to TRBJ2-7; 13 nucleotides agree with TRBD2. The V and J ends lost 5 bases and 0 bases, in that order; junction bases with no gene match: 7. The CDR3 consists of 16 residues. Germline V gives CDR1 DFQATT, CDR2 SNEGSKA (reference sequence). CDR3 sequence reads: CSAAGTSGKSSYEQYF. As DNA, the CDR3 is TGCAGTGCTGCCGGGACTAGCGGGAAGAGCTCCTACGAGCAGTACTTC.

This clonotype was seen only a few times. The chain has TRBV9 and TRBJ2-7, with 13 bases lining up with TRBD2. Germline V CDR1 and CDR2: SGDLS, YYNGEE. The CDR3 consists of 16 residues. V gave up 3 bases and J gave up 0 bases; unmatched junction bases: 3. CDR3 bases: TGTGCCAGCAGCGGGACTAGCGGGGGCCGCTCCTACGAGCAGTACTTC. Amino acid sequence: CASSGTSGGRSYEQYF.

This sequence joins TRBV12-3 or TRBV12-4 and TRBJ2-7, with TRBD2 matching over 9 bases. V lost 2 bases and J lost 6; bases outside the gene matches: 11. The CDR3 is 16 amino acids. CDR3 protein: CASSLFKAGGPSEQYF. The CDR3 DNA sequence: TGTGCCAGCAGTTTATTTAAGGCGGGAGGGCCCTCCGAGCAGTACTTC.

The V call is TRBV5-1, the J call TRBJ2-3; 9 nucleotides align to TRBD2. Looked up from germline, CDR1 is SGHRS and CDR2 is YFSETQ. The CDR3 length is 14 residues. V lost 4 bases to trimming and J lost 6 bases; unmatched junction nucleotides: 6. The CDR3 sequence is CASSPVGLADTQYF. DNA for the CDR3: TGCGCCAGCAGCCCAGTAGGACTAGCGGATACGCAGTATTTT.

This clonotype appeared a few times. This rearrangement joins TRBV20-1 to TRBJ2-3; the D is unclear. This CDR3 spans 12 amino acids. V was trimmed by 6 bases and J by 5 bases, leaving 12 bases between them. Germline loops: CDR1 DFQATT, CDR2 SNEGSKA (reference sequence). Here the CDR3 reads CSAVGSRDTQYF. The CDR3 nucleotides read TGCAGTGCCGTAGGTTCCCGAGATACGCAGTATTTT.

In this sample, this clonotype turned up many times. An end of the junction does not agree with germline; a read error may underlie this. The chain joins TRBV20-1 to TRBJ1-5; 7 bases map to TRBD1. The CDR3 contains 16 residues. From germline, CDR1 is DFQATT and CDR2 SNEGSKA (reference sequence). CDR3 sequence (DNA): TGCAGTGCAAGAGGGGTGGACAGGCATAGCAATCAGCCCCAGCATTTT. Amino acids: CSARGVDRHSNQPQHF.

The gene calls are TRBV20-1 and TRBJ2-1; 11 nucleotides agree with TRBD2. The germline V gene encodes CDR1 DFQATT and CDR2 SNEGSKA (reference sequence). This CDR3 has 15 amino acids. The chain's CDR3 is CSGTSGRRAYNEQFF. In DNA form, the CDR3 reads TGCAGCGGGACTAGCGGCCGGCGGGCCTACAATGAGCAGTTCTTC.

In this sample, this clonotype turned up a few times. The chain carries TRBV12-3 or TRBV12-4 and TRBJ1-6, with unresolved D. The V gene lost 8 bases and the J gene lost 14 bases, with 13 bases spanning the gap. This CDR3 is 11 amino acids long. CDR3 in DNA: TGTGCCAGCGGACTGAAATGGTCCCTCCACTTT. As protein: CASGLKWSLHF.

The genes are TRBV6-1 and TRBJ2-4; D call uncertain. Per the germline V gene, CDR1 is MNHNS and CDR2 is SASEGT. The V end was cut by 8 bases, the J end by 8 bases, with 16 bases between. CDR3 size: 13 residues. The CDR3 coding sequence is TGTGCCAGCCGACCTACAGTCACCCACATTCAGTACTTC. Protein: CASRPTVTHIQYF.

The chain couples TRBV27 to TRBJ1-5, with D hard to call. This CDR3 spans 18 amino acids. V lost 2 bases, J lost 1 base, and 18 bases lay in between. Germline CDR1 is MNHEY and CDR2 is SMNVEV (reference sequence). The CDR3 region is CASSLRPPTRSSNQPQHF. CDR3 DNA sequence: TGTGCCAGCAGTTTACGTCCCCCAACTAGAAGCAGCAATCAGCCCCAGCATTTT.

This clonotype turned up a few times. The V call is TRBV4-3, the J call TRBJ1-2, with 9 bases aligning to TRBD1. The germline V gene has CDR1 LGHNA and CDR2 YSLEER. CDR3 length equals 16 residues. The trim removed 0 bases at V and 8 bases at J, leaving 10 bases unmatched. The CDR3 loop reads CASSQDGRDRDGGYTF. The CDR3 nucleotides are TGCGCCAGCAGCCAAGATGGGAGGGACAGGGATGGCGGCTACACCTTC.

This clonotype has just a few counts. V is TRBV11-2 and J is TRBJ1-1; D perhaps matches TRBD1 (6 bases). V lost 5 bases to trimming and J lost 0 bases, with 19 bases between them. The CDR3 loop spans 17 amino acids. Per germline, CDR1 SGHAT and CDR2 FQNNGV. CDR3: CASSLGGHISMNTEAFF. CDR3 sequence (DNA): TGTGCCAGCAGCCTAGGGGGTCACATTTCCATGAACACTGAAGCTTTCTTT.

This clonotype was counted a few times. V is TRBV5-6 and J is TRBJ2-7; possibly TRBD2 for D (6 bases). Per germline, CDR1 SGHDT and CDR2 YYEEEE. V lost 7 bases, J lost 0 bases, and 14 bases lay in between. The CDR3 runs to 14 residues. CDR3 nucleotides: TGTGCCAGCTCTAAAGGGAGGACCTCCTACGAGCAGTACTTC. Translation gives CASSKGRTSYEQYF.

DNA of the CDR3: TGTGCCAGTATAGGGCAACAGGGCAGTGAAAAACTGTTTTTT. Translating it yields CASIGQQGSEKLFF. The V and J genes are TRBV19 and TRBJ1-4; D may be TRBD1 (6 bases). Germline CDR1 reads LNHDA; CDR2 reads SQIVND (reference sequence). The CDR3 has 14 amino acids. Trimming left V 7 bases short and J 7 bases short, with 16 bases between.

This chain uses TRBV6-1 with TRBJ2-3, with no clear D. The germline gives CDR1 MNHNS, CDR2 SASEGT. V lost 5 bases, J lost 2 bases, and 11 bases lay in between. CDR3 size: 14 residues. CDR3 coding DNA: TGTGCCAGCAGTCTGTCCTTGAACACAGATACGCAGTATTTT. This gives the protein CASSLSLNTDTQYF.

This clonotype was counted ten times or more. This rearrangement joins TRBV20-1 to TRBJ2-5; 7 bases line up with TRBD1. The CDR3 length is 13 residues. Per the germline V gene, CDR1 is DFQATT and CDR2 is SNEGSKA (reference sequence). With V trimmed by 5 bases and J by 5 bases, 8 bases remained unmatched. CDR3 region: CSAGYRGSETQYF. CDR3 coding DNA: TGCAGTGCTGGTTACAGGGGATCCGAGACCCAGTACTTC.

This chain links TRBV6-5 with TRBJ1-6; D unresolved. Germline V CDR1 and CDR2: MNHEY, SVGAGI. V shed 2 bases and J shed 7 bases, with 12 bases lying between them. The CDR3 has 15 residues. CDR3 DNA sequence: TGTGCCAGCAGTTACAGCGAGACACAGAATTCACCCCTCCACTTT. It encodes CASSYSETQNSPLHF.

This rearrangement joins TRBV4-2 to TRBJ2-2; D is perhaps TRBD1 (5 bases). With 3 bases removed from V and 6 bases from J, the gap between germline ends came to 23 bases. CDR1 is LGHNA and CDR2 is YNFKEQ in the germline V gene. The CDR3 contains 18 residues. The CDR3 region has the DNA TGTGCCAGCAGCCAGGACCCCCCCCGATCAGGGTGGGCCGGGGAGCTGTTTTTT. This sequence encodes CASSQDPPRSGWAGELFF.

As DNA, the CDR3 is TGTGCCAGCAGTGAAGGGACTAGCGGGGCAGATACGCAGTATTTT. Its protein is CASSEGTSGADTQYF. J is TRBJ2-3 and V is TRBV6-1; TRBD2 agrees at 12 bases. The junction had 0 bases not matched to a gene; V was cut back by 1 base and J by 4 bases. In germline, CDR1 is MNHNS, CDR2 SASEGT. The CDR3 is made up of 15 amino acids.

Only one count was recorded for this clonotype. The rearrangement links TRBV6-5 to TRBJ1-1; no reliable D call. This CDR3 spans 12 amino acids. Between the trimmed V and J ends, which lost 7 bases and 6 bases, there was a span of 12 bases. Germline V gives CDR1 MNHEY, CDR2 SVGAGI. The CDR3 nucleotides are TGTGCCAGCATTCCTAGACGGCCTGAAGCTTTCTTT. Protein sequence: CASIPRRPEAFF.

The chain carries TRBV20-1 and TRBJ2-1, with unresolved D. The CDR3 is 10 residues long. Germline assignment: CDR1 DFQATT and CDR2 SNEGSKA (reference sequence). V lost 3 bases and J lost 13, with 10 bases in between. The CDR3 DNA reads TGCAGTGCTAGCCAAAAACCCCAGTTCTTC. Translated, it gives CSASQKPQFF.

This clonotype was seen just once. This rearrangement joins TRBV7-2 to TRBJ2-1; 11 nucleotides match TRBD2. CDR3 size: 16 residues. In germline, CDR1 is SGHTA, CDR2 FQGNSA. J gave up 6 bases and V 3 bases, and 7 bases lay outside the gene matches. The CDR3 sequence is CASSFFSGGAPNEQFF. As DNA, the CDR3 is TGTGCCAGCAGCTTCTTTAGCGGGGGGGCTCCCAATGAGCAGTTCTTC.

The chain combines TRBV9 with TRBJ2-7; D possibly matches TRBD1 or TRBD2 (5 bases each). CDR1 and CDR2 from the germline V gene are SGDLS and YYNGEE. V was trimmed by 0 bases and J by 7 bases, leaving 17 bases between them. The CDR3 extends over 15 amino acids. CDR3 residues: CASSVGGTTSGEQYF. The CDR3 DNA follows: TGTGCCAGCAGCGTAGGGGGGACCACATCGGGGGAGCAGTACTTC.